A selection of T cell receptor beta chains follows, all from one sample in a study of blood T cell repertoires in COVID-19. Generated by immunoSEQ multiplex PCR, the TCRdb table keeps only in-frame clones and is missing some. The sample records approximately 210,000 clones, over 65% being singletons. Sequenced material: peripheral blood. The receptors shown here come from a woman in her 70s with active or convalescent COVID-19. Both conserved end residues are part of each CDR3. Each record gives: J gene, D gene, clone size, V gene, CDR3 protein, CDR3 DNA. The D gene is left open where the match is weak. Size values are once, few and many counts, or a class for expanded clones, and some rows have none.

J: TRBJ1-1
D: NA
size: once
V: TRBV6-5
CDR3: CASRFTGTNTEAFF
DNA: TGTGCCAGCAGATTTACAGGGACGAACACTGAAGCTTTCTTT

J: TRBJ1-2
D: NA
size: once
V: TRBV11-1
CDR3: CASSPDSPGYTF
DNA: TGTGCCAGCAGCCCAGACAGCCCTGGCTACACCTTC

J: TRBJ2-1
D: TRBD2
size: NA
V: TRBV20-1
CDR3: CSASGYLADTYNEQFF
DNA: TGCAGTGCTAGTGGCTACCTAGCGGACACCTACAATGAGCAGTTCTTC

J: TRBJ2-3
D: NA
size: NA
V: TRBV5-1
CDR3: CASKPGQTSTDTQYF
DNA: TGCGCCAGCAAACCCGGACAAACCAGCACAGATACGCAGTATTTT

J: TRBJ2-1
D: TRBD2
size: NA
V: TRBV10-2
CDR3: CASMLAGDNEQFF
DNA: TGCGCCAGCATGCTAGCGGGAGACAATGAGCAGTTCTTC

J: TRBJ1-1
D: NA
size: NA
V: TRBV23-1
CDR3: CASSQTGTEMNTEAFF
DNA: TGCGCCAGCAGTCAAACCGGGACTGAAATGAACACTGAAGCTTTCTTT

J: TRBJ1-1
D: NA
size: NA
V: TRBV7-3
CDR3: CASSATGNTEAFF
DNA: TGTGCCAGCAGCGCCACAGGGAACACTGAAGCTTTCTTT

J: TRBJ2-5
D: TRBD2
size: NA
V: TRBV2
CDR3: CASSDVGLAVQETQYF
DNA: TGTGCCAGCAGTGACGTGGGACTAGCGGTACAAGAGACCCAGTACTTC

J: TRBJ1-3
D: NA
size: NA
V: TRBV5-5
CDR3: CASSFTVSSGNTIYF
DNA: TGTGCCAGCAGCTTCACAGTGAGCTCTGGAAACACCATATATTTT

J: TRBJ1-3
D: NA
size: NA
V: TRBV30
CDR3: CALLGRDTYTIYF
DNA: TGTGCCTTACTCGGACGGGACACGTACACCATATATTTT

J: TRBJ1-2
D: NA
size: NA
V: TRBV18
CDR3: CASSLNPGGDYGYTF
DNA: TGTGCCAGCTCACTCAACCCGGGGGGTGACTATGGCTACACCTTC

J: TRBJ2-5
D: NA
size: NA
V: TRBV15
CDR3: CATSRDRRAETQYF
DNA: TGTGCCACCAGCAGAGATCGGAGGGCTGAGACCCAGTACTTC

J: TRBJ2-3
D: NA
size: NA
V: TRBV5-5
CDR3: CASSTGSTDTQYF
DNA: TGTGCCAGCAGCACGGGGAGCACAGATACGCAGTATTTT

J: TRBJ1-4
D: TRBD1
size: NA
V: TRBV12-5
CDR3: CASGLELTGDREKLFF
DNA: TGTGCTAGTGGTTTGGAATTGACAGGGGACCGCGAAAAACTGTTTTTT

J: TRBJ2-2
D: NA
size: NA
V: TRBV7-2
CDR3: CASRPLALRGELFF
DNA: TGTGCCAGCAGACCCCTAGCCCTCCGGGGGGAGCTGTTTTTT

J: TRBJ1-6
D: NA
size: NA
V: TRBV2
CDR3: CASSRQYNSPLHF
DNA: TGTGCCAGCAGCAGACAGTATAATTCACCCCTCCACTTT

J: TRBJ2-7
D: NA
size: NA
V: TRBV6-5
CDR3: CASSYLVGARYEQYF
DNA: TGTGCCAGCAGCTACTTGGTGGGGGCAAGGTACGAGCAGTACTTC

J: TRBJ1-6
D: NA
size: NA
V: TRBV5-4
CDR3: CASSLVAGPSSPLHF
DNA: TGTGCCAGCAGCTTGGTAGCGGGACCGAGTTCACCCCTCCACTTT

J: TRBJ1-2
D: NA
size: NA
V: TRBV11-1
CDR3: CASSLEPDRGSYGYTF
DNA: TGTGCCAGCAGCTTAGAACCTGATAGAGGGTCTTATGGCTACACCTTC

J: TRBJ2-1
D: TRBD1
size: NA
V: TRBV2
CDR3: CASRDRGSSYNEQFF
DNA: TGTGCCAGCAGGGACAGGGGAAGCTCCTACAATGAGCAGTTCTTC

J: TRBJ1-2
D: NA
size: few
V: TRBV5-6
CDR3: CASSVGVFGSYGYTF
DNA: TGTGCCAGCAGCGTAGGGGTTTTCGGATCATATGGCTACACCTTC

J: TRBJ2-7
D: NA
size: NA
V: TRBV3-1/TRBV3-2
CDR3: CASSGQGRGTYEQYF
DNA: TGTGCCAGCAGCGGTCAGGGGCGGGGGACCTACGAGCAGTACTTC

J: TRBJ2-2
D: TRBD1
size: NA
V: TRBV19
CDR3: CASSIDLAGGIGTGELFF
DNA: TGTGCCAGTAGTATAGATTTGGCAGGGGGCATCGGCACCGGGGAGCTGTTTTTT

J: TRBJ1-4
D: NA
size: NA
V: TRBV5-1
CDR3: CASSLGTDEKLFF
DNA: TGCGCCAGCAGCTTGGGGACAGATGAAAAACTGTTTTTT

J: TRBJ2-3
D: TRBD1
size: NA
V: TRBV24-1
CDR3: CATSDAVGGLTDTQYF
DNA: TGTGCCACCAGTGATGCTGTAGGGGGCCTCACAGATACGCAGTATTTT

J: TRBJ1-3
D: TRBD1
size: few
V: TRBV5-1
CDR3: CASSLDGQGDSGNTIYF
DNA: TGCGCCAGCAGCTTGGATGGACAGGGGGATTCTGGAAACACCATATATTTT

J: TRBJ1-1
D: TRBD1
size: NA
V: TRBV28
CDR3: CASSPIGGQGINTEAFF
DNA: TGTGCCAGCAGCCCCATTGGCGGACAGGGAATAAACACTGAAGCTTTCTTT

J: TRBJ1-2
D: TRBD1
size: few
V: TRBV3-1/TRBV3-2
CDR3: CASSQPGQGTGYTF
DNA: TGTGCCAGCAGCCAACCGGGACAGGGAACTGGCTACACCTTC

J: TRBJ1-1
D: NA
size: NA
V: TRBV13
CDR3: CASSLGLGGVTEAFF
DNA: TGTGCCAGCAGCTTAGGCCTAGGGGGGGTAACTGAAGCTTTCTTT

J: TRBJ1-3
D: NA
size: NA
V: TRBV10-2
CDR3: CASRRGGSTGNTIYF
DNA: TGCGCCAGCAGGCGAGGGGGAAGCACGGGAAACACCATATATTTT

J: TRBJ2-7
D: TRBD2
size: NA
V: TRBV19
CDR3: CASSPQRDSYEQYF
DNA: TGTGCCAGTAGTCCTCAGCGGGACTCCTACGAGCAGTACTTC

J: TRBJ2-7
D: TRBD1
size: NA
V: TRBV7-8
CDR3: CASSSDRDLSEQYF
DNA: TGTGCCAGCAGCTCGGACAGGGACCTCTCCGAGCAGTACTTC

J: TRBJ1-2
D: TRBD1
size: NA
V: TRBV7-2
CDR3: CASSLPGQGARGYTF
DNA: TGTGCCAGCAGCCTCCCGGGACAGGGGGCGCGAGGCTACACCTTC

J: TRBJ2-7
D: NA
size: NA
V: TRBV6-5
CDR3: CASSYSTVPGVEQYF
DNA: TGTGCCAGCAGTTACTCGACGGTACCAGGGGTCGAGCAGTACTTC

J: TRBJ2-3
D: TRBD2
size: NA
V: TRBV27
CDR3: CASSSRTSGRTDTQYF
DNA: TGTGCCAGCAGTTCCCGGACTAGCGGACGCACAGATACGCAGTATTTT

J: TRBJ2-1
D: NA
size: NA
V: TRBV18
CDR3: CASSPNTEYNEQFF
DNA: TGTGCCAGCTCACCGAATACGGAGTACAATGAGCAGTTCTTC

J: TRBJ2-1
D: NA
size: NA
V: TRBV7-2
CDR3: CASSGVASNEQFF
DNA: TGTGCCAGCAGCGGAGTCGCTAGTAATGAGCAGTTCTTC

J: TRBJ1-4
D: TRBD1
size: NA
V: TRBV18
CDR3: CASSDRTAGGATNEKLFF
DNA: TGTGCCAGCTCGGACCGTACTGCAGGGGGCGCAACTAATGAAAAACTGTTTTTT

J: TRBJ2-5
D: NA
size: NA
V: TRBV28
CDR3: CATQGTYQETQYF
DNA: TGTGCCACCCAGGGCACCTACCAAGAGACCCAGTACTTC

J: TRBJ1-2
D: NA
size: NA
V: TRBV5-1
CDR3: CASAPQQSSDGYTF
DNA: TGCGCCAGCGCACCTCAACAGAGTTCTGATGGCTACACCTTC

J: TRBJ2-3
D: TRBD2
size: NA
V: TRBV28
CDR3: CASSSTPGTSGTSDTQYF
DNA: TGTGCCAGCAGTTCGACCCCCGGGACTAGCGGGACTAGCGATACGCAGTATTTT

J: TRBJ2-3
D: TRBD2
size: NA
V: TRBV27
CDR3: CASSLAGLAGGLSDTQYF
DNA: TGTGCCAGCAGTTTAGCGGGACTAGCGGGAGGGCTGTCGGATACGCAGTATTTT

J: TRBJ2-3
D: NA
size: NA
V: TRBV3-1/TRBV3-2
CDR3: CASSLDYSSTDTQYF
DNA: TGTGCCAGCAGCCTTGACTACTCTAGCACAGATACGCAGTATTTT

J: TRBJ2-2
D: NA
size: NA
V: TRBV29-1
CDR3: CSGLRGGLSGELFF
DNA: TGCAGCGGCTTACGTGGAGGGTTGTCCGGGGAGCTGTTTTTT

J: TRBJ2-7
D: NA
size: NA
V: TRBV7-8
CDR3: CASSLGGDAAYEQYF
DNA: TGTGCCAGCAGCTTAGGGGGAGATGCCGCCTACGAGCAGTACTTC

J: TRBJ1-1
D: TRBD1
size: NA
V: TRBV4-1
CDR3: CASSPGQGPMNTEAFF
DNA: TGCGCCAGCAGTCCAGGACAGGGGCCTATGAACACTGAAGCTTTCTTT

J: TRBJ1-2
D: NA
size: once
V: TRBV12-3/TRBV12-4
CDR3: CASSFTASGYTF
DNA: TGTGCCAGCAGTTTTACCGCGAGTGGCTACACCTTC